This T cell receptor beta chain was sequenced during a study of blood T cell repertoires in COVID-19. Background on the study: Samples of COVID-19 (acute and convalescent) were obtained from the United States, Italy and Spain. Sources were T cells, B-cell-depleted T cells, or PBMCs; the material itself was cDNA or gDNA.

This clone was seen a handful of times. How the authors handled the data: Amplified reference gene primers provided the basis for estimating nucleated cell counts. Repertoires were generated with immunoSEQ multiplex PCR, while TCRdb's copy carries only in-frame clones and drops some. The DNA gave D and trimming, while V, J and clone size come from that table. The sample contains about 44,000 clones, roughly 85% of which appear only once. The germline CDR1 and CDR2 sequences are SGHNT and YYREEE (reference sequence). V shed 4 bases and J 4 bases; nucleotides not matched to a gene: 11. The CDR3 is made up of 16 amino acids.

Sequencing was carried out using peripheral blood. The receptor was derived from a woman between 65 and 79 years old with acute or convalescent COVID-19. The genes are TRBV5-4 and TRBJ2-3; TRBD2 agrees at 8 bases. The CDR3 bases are TGTGCCAGCAGCGGGGGCGGAAGCGGGAGCCCAGATACGCAGTATTTT. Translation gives CASSGGGSGSPDTQYF.